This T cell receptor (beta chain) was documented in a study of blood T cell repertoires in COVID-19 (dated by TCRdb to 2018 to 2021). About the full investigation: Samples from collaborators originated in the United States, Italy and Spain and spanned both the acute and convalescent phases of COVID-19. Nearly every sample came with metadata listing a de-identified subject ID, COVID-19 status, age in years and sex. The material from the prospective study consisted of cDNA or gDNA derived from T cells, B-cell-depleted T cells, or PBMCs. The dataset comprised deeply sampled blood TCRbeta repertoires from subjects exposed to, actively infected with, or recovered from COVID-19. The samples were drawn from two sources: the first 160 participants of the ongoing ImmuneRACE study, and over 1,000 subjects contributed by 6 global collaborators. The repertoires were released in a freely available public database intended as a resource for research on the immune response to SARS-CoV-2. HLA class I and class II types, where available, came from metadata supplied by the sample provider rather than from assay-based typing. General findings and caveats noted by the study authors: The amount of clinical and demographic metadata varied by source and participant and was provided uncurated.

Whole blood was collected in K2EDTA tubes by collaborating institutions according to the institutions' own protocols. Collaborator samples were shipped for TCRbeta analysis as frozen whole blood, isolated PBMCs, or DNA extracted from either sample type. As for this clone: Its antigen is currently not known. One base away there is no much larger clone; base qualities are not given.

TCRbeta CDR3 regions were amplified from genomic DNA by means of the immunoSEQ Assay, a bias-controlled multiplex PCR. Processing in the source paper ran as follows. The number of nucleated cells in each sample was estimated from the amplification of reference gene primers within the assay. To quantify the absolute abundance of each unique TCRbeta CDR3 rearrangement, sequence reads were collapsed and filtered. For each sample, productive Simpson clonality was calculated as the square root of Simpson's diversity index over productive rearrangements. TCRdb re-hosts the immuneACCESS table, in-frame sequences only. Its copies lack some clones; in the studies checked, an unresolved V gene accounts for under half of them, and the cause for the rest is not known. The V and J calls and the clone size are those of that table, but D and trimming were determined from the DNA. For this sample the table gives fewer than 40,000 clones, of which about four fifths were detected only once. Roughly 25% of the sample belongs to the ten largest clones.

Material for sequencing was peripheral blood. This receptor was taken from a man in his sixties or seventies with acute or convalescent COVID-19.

The CDR3 sequence is CASSEAGTGAEAFF. The DNA sequence is given as TGTGCCAGCAGTGAAGCGGGTACAGGAGCTGAAGCTTTCTTT. The chain is assembled from TRBV2 and TRBJ1-1, and perhaps TRBD1 as D gene, on 5 matching bases. V is pared back by 0 bases and J by 6 bases, with 11 bases lying between the germline termini. From the germline V gene, CDR1 is SNHLY and CDR2 is FYNNEI. Including the terminal cysteine and phenylalanine, the CDR3 comprises 14 residues. Kept here is only the CDR3 DNA, which spans 42 bases and is read in frame from base 1.